The TCR beta chain described here comes from a study of Ad26.COV2.S vaccination and SARS-CoV-2 variants. Clones were sequenced by immunoSEQ multiplex PCR, and TCRdb holds only the in-frame ones, with some missing. In the table there are roughly 460,000 clones, roughly nine tenths of which are singletons. The treatment: about 20 received Ad26.COV2.S at low or high dose, single or two shots; roughly five received placebo; per-sample allocation not given. Samples analyzed were those drawn on day 63 after the first vaccine or placebo injection. This CDR3 spans 13 amino acids. Germline V gene data show CDR1 as KGHDR and CDR2 as SFDVKD. The V end lost 4 bases, the J end lost 4 bases, and 6 bases lay between the germline ends.

The sample here was peripheral blood, taken in a trial of Ad26.COV2.S vaccine versus placebo. This receptor was identified in a person aged 18 to 65 who received the Ad26.COV2.S COVID-19 vaccine or a placebo. J is TRBJ1-4 and V is TRBV24-1; D is unclear. CDR3 sequence reads: CATSENYNEKLFF. The CDR3 DNA is TGTGCCACCAGTGAGAACTATAATGAAAAACTGTTTTTT.